Presented here are 4 T cell receptor beta chains from one specimen sequenced in a study of blood T cell repertoires in COVID-19. This table comes from immunoSEQ multiplex PCR, and its TCRdb copy is limited to in-frame clones, with some not included. The sample holds 150,000 to 190,000 clones, about 88% seen once. Input material: peripheral blood. The receptors were gathered from a woman in her sixties with COVID-19, enrolled during active disease.

V and J are TRBV6-5 and TRBJ1-1; TRBD1 matches 8 bases. The CDR3 contains 15 residues. Germline V gene sequence: CDR1 MNHEY, CDR2 SVGAGI. After removal of 7 bases from V and 1 base from J, the junction contained 8 bases not matched to a gene. The DNA for the CDR3 is TGTGCCAGCATTCTTCGGACAGGGAAGAACACTGAAGCTTTCTTT. Amino acid sequence: CASILRTGKNTEAFF.

The rearrangement uses TRBV10-2 and TRBJ2-6, with 11 bases identical to TRBD1. CDR1 is WSHSY, CDR2 SAAADI, per germline. V trimming: 5 bases; J trimming: 2 bases; junction bases outside the gene matches: 8. CDR3 length equals 18 residues. Here the CDR3 reads CASSRTGGARAGANVLTF. The CDR3 DNA reads as TGCGCCAGCAGTAGGACAGGGGGCGCACGGGCTGGGGCCAACGTCCTGACTTTC.

The rearrangement joins TRBV10-1 to TRBJ1-4, with 7 bases matching TRBD1. This CDR3 spans 14 amino acids. With V trimmed by 1 base and J by 7 bases, 3 bases remained unmatched. Germline lookup yields CDR1 WNHNN and CDR2 SYGVQD (reference sequence). CDR3 in amino acids: CASSEYRDSEKLFF. The CDR3 bases are TGCGCCAGCAGTGAGTACCGGGACAGTGAAAAACTGTTTTTT.

J is TRBJ1-5 and V is TRBV7-8, with 9 nucleotides matching TRBD1. The CDR3 is 14 amino acids. V was pared by 10 bases and J by 5 bases, with 9 bases of the junction left unmatched. Germline lookup yields CDR1 SGHVS and CDR2 FQNEAQ. The CDR3 loop is CATTLRDRDQPQHF. The CDR3 DNA reads as TGTGCCACCACCCTCCGGGACAGGGATCAGCCCCAGCATTTT.